What follows describes a single T cell receptor beta chain. What antigen it recognizes has not been identified. Per-base qualities were not stored, and no clone one base away is much larger. Trimming costs V 0 bases and J 8 bases, and their ends lie 5 bases apart. Spanning cysteine to phenylalanine, the CDR3 consists of 12 amino acids. Only the CDR3 part of the read is kept: 36 bases, read in frame from the first base. CDR1 and CDR2, per the germline V gene, are SGHDN and FVKESK. The cohort consisted of hundreds of healthy bone marrow donors. At the time of sampling, every cohort member was nominally healthy, though immune exposures that went unrecorded were likely present. The donor was CMV seronegative and was included in the group of a few hundred seronegative cohort members. Every donor gave a peripheral blood sample, and the peripheral blood mononuclear cells from that sample were used for TCR beta sequencing. Genomic DNA extraction from the blood cell samples was performed with the Qiagen DNeasy Blood Extraction Kit.

Library preparation employed the immunoSEQ multiplex PCR assay. For the multiplex PCR, a mixture combining 60 forward primers for TCR Vbeta segments and 13 reverse primers for TCR Jbeta segments was used. The CDR3 region of rearranged TCR beta genes was amplified from genomic DNA with a multiplex PCR assay. The Illumina HiSeq System was used to sequence the amplified TCR beta libraries as 87-base-pair reads. Per the authors' processing: A later analysis counted about 80 million unique TCR beta chains across the 640 or so repertoires, and around 12 million of these chains were shared by at least two donors. Raw reads were error-corrected and collapsed into unique sequences by a nearest-neighbor algorithm in which closely related sequences were merged to remove PCR and sequencing errors. V, D and J gene segments were assigned by aligning CDR3 sequences to IMGT reference sequences. For a sequence to be retained, at least a six-nucleotide match to both a V gene segment and a J gene segment was required. Rearrangements were called productive when the CDR3 lacked stop codons and stayed in frame with V and J; all others were non-productive. CDR3 was defined by IMGT convention, running from the second conserved V-encoded cysteine to the conserved J-encoded phenylalanine. In an earlier analysis of more than 550 of the donors, sequences lacking an unambiguous match to a single V gene segment were excluded. In an earlier analysis of 587 of the donors, a V segment was called functional when productive rearrangements were above 56.7%, and segregating when the standard deviation between donors exceeded 5%. A statistical classification framework was developed to diagnose cytomegalovirus status using the catalog of TCR beta chain sequences. A later analysis assigned V and J genes by comparing TCR nucleotide sequences with IMGT/GENE-DB human TR gene sequences. A later analysis assigned CDR3 sequences and most-parsimonious VDJ recombination scenarios with the TCRdist pipeline. In a later analysis, each TCR beta chain was defined by its CDR3 amino acid sequence together with its V-gene family, and reads lacking a unique V-gene family were excluded. As a way to deal with suspected cross-contamination and a sequencing artifact, a later analysis dropped roughly 620 nucleotide sequences that were highly shared and had low generation probability. For each public chain, a later analysis derived a clonal expansion index from normalized ranks of inferred template counts within each repertoire. In a later analysis, generation probabilities were computed with a VDJ recombination model fitted to out-of-frame rearrangements, and the resulting probabilities were checked against IGoR. In a later analysis, TCR-TCR, TCR-HLA and TCR-CMV co-occurrence was scored with hypergeometric tests, and a repertoire-size bias correction was applied to TCR pairs. False discovery rates were estimated in a later analysis by permuting HLA or CMV assignments 20 times. In a later analysis, co-occurring TCRs were grouped using DBSCAN, and TCRdist sequence similarity was added for clustering within HLA-allele-positive subsets. For co-occurrence clustering, repertoires with fewer than 30,000 or more than 120,000 public chains were excluded, along with a handful of repertoires with anomalous nucleotide sharing. The table was pulled from immuneACCESS by TCRdb, which kept in-frame rearrangements only. Such tables lose some clones; where checked, under half of the loss comes from unresolved V genes, and the rest has no known cause. V and J calls and clone size are those listed in that table; D and trimming were worked out from the DNA. The sample records roughly 200,000 clones, around nine tenths of which are singletons. The top ten constitute over 0.95% of the sample.

The data were obtained in a study of cytomegalovirus exposure and HLA in healthy donors (dated by TCRdb to the late 2010s). In the study overall: An earlier analysis of roughly 610 of the donors reported under 300 Gb of sequence data and about 120 million unique TCR beta sequences obtained from around 180 million T cells. Approximately 300 gigabases of sequencing data and around 90 million unique TCR sequences made up an early release that covered some 640 HLA-typed donors. Of the roughly 400 genotyped donors, approximately 82% fell in the genetic ancestry cluster associated with self-reported Caucasian donors. The aim of the study was to test whether cataloging public T cell receptors could identify signatures of past pathogen exposure. The study profiled the T cell repertoires of around 700 subjects by immunosequencing and related them to cytomegalovirus serostatus. Besides the first cohort of around 700 subjects, a separate validation cohort made up of 120 or so different subjects was used. The study combined high-throughput TCR immunosequencing, statistical association of individual TCRs with disease status, and machine learning to predict cytomegalovirus infection status. To study patterns of TCR occurrence, a later analysis re-analyzed previously published TCR beta repertoires from several hundred donors and added high-resolution HLA genotyping. The later analysis used no new phenotypic data to find candidate immune exposures, relying instead on TCR beta sequences and their occurrence across donors. An earlier analysis of fewer than 750 of the donors used high-throughput TCR beta sequencing to judge whether each TCR beta V gene segment behaved as functional or pseudogenic. Donor age, sex, ethnicity and CMV serostatus were compiled together with the repertoire data. A later genetic analysis took genome-wide SNP genotypes for about 65% of the roughly 670 donors and used that subset as a discovery cohort. All discovery cohort repertoires had been generated using a single sequencing platform. Both class I and class II loci were covered by HLA typing, at four-digit resolution. The number of donors typed differed by locus, with about 629-640 for A, B, C, DRB1 and DQB1, more than 500 for DQA1, some 570 for DPA1, and over 400 for DPB1. A handful of DR-DQ haplotypes were handled as single units for association and clustering because linkage in the cohort was strong. Among some 400 genotyped donors of the cohort, an average of approximately 240,000 unique TCR beta nucleotide sequences was sequenced per donor, of which roughly 17% were non-productive.

Here is what the overall study found, with its caveats: Correlated functional status among segregating V segments might reflect linkage disequilibrium, but an unknown experimental factor could not be ruled out. This cohort had only TCR beta chains sequenced, and the lack of alpha or paired-chain data limited which features could be detected. Strong co-occurrence of HLA alleles, especially DR and DQ, made assigning TCR associations to individual alleles difficult. HLA typing was unavailable for some donors at each locus, so association tests used only the typed subset. A further reported finding was that TCR beta sequences accurately predicted the HLA-A and HLA-B alleles for most subjects in the first cohort. According to the authors, the approach could potentially be generalized to other disease states and immunological phenotypes. Because counts were too low, about 18 rarely observed V segments, including chromosome 9 orphons, were excluded from the earlier analysis of under 650 of the donors. Because the 87-base-pair reads could not distinguish some IMGT-functional V segments, including TRBV6-2 and TRBV6-3, those segments were excluded. A later analysis reported that several top co-occurrence clusters appeared linked to parvovirus B19, influenza, CMV and Epstein-Barr virus. Most CMV-associated TCR beta chains appeared to be HLA-restricted in a later analysis, and the HLA associations seemed to be driven largely by CMV exposure. For the cohort, immune exposure information was limited to CMV serostatus. The study listed 170 or so TCR beta chains as associated with cytomegalovirus. A later analysis found that TCR association rates varied across HLA loci, with DRB1 alleles showing the most associated TCRs and HLA-C alleles the fewest. The classifier was reported to diagnose cytomegalovirus status with high specificity and sensitivity in both the original cohort and the validation cohort. In an earlier analysis of fewer than 700 of the donors, most TCR beta V segments appeared in productive rearrangements about 87% or about 30% of the time, broadly matching IMGT annotations. In a later analysis, more than 15,000 TCR beta sequences were associated with specific HLA alleles at a false discovery rate of 0.05. In a later genetic analysis, a missense DCLRE1C variant was associated with V-gene and J-gene trimming of TCR beta chains, and the association was replicated in an independent cohort. In a later analysis, HLA-associated TCR beta chains showed more clonal expansion and lower generation probabilities than non-associated chains that were equally common. While some public TCRs were present in many individuals, most TCR sequences turned up only very rarely across donors. A few of the identified cytomegalovirus-associated TCR beta chains were confirmed in vitro to be specific for cytomegalovirus antigens. A cluster of highly shared sequence variants was judged likely to be a technical artifact of the sequencing pipeline. A later genetic analysis reported fewer N-insertions in productive TCRs among donors in an Asian-associated ancestry cluster than the roughly 670-donor mean. Presence/absence analyses assumed roughly uniform sequencing depth across donors, an assumption that may not hold.

Sequencing used PBMCs. The chain links TRBV14 with TRBJ2-1, with the D gene too uncertain to name. The TCR comes from a young woman in good health and CMV-seronegative. CDR3 reads: CASSQDYYEQFF. The DNA sequence reads TGTGCCAGCAGCCAAGATTACTATGAGCAGTTCTTC.